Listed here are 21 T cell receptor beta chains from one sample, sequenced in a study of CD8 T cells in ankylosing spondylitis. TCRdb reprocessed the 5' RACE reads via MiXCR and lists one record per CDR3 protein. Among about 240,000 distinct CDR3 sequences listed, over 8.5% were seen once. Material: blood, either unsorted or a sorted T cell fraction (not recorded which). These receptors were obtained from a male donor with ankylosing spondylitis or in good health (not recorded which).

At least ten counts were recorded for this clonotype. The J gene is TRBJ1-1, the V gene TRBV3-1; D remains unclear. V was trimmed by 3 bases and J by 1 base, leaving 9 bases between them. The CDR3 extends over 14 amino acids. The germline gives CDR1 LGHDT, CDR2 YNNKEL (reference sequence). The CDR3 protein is CASSQRRENTEAFF. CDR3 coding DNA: TGTGCCAGCAGCCAGAGGCGGGAGAACACTGAAGCTTTCTTT. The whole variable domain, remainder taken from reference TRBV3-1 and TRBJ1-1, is DTAVSQTPKYLVTQMGNDKSIKCEQNLGHDTMYWYKQDSKKFLKIMFSYNNKELIINETVPNRFSPKSPDKAHLNLHINSLELGDSAVYFCASSQRRENTEAFFGQGTRLTVV.

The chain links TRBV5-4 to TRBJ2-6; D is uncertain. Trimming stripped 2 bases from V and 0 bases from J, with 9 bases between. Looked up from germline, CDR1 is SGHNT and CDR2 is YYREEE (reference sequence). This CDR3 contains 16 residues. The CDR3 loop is CASSFAGNSGANVLTF. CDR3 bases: TGTGCCAGCAGCTTTGCAGGCAACTCTGGGGCCAACGTCCTGACTTTC.

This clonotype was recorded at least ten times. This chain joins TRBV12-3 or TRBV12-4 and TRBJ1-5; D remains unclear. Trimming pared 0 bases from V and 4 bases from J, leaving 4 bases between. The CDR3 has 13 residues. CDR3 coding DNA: TGTGCCAGCAGTTTAGCCACTAATCAGCCCCAGCATTTT. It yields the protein CASSLATNQPQHF.

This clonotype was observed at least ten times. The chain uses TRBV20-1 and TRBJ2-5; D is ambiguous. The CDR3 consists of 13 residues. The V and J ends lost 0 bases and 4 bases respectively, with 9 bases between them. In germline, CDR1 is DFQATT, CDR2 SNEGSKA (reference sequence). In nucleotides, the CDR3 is TGCAGTGCTAGAGATAATAACAGAGAGACCCAGTACTTC. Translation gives CSARDNNRETQYF.

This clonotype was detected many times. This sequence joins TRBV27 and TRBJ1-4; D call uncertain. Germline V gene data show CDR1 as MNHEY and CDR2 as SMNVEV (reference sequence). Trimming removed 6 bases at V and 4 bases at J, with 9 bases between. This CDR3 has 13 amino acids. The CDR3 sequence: CASSSGINEKLFF. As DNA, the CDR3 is TGTGCCAGCAGCTCCGGGATTAATGAAAAACTGTTTTTT.

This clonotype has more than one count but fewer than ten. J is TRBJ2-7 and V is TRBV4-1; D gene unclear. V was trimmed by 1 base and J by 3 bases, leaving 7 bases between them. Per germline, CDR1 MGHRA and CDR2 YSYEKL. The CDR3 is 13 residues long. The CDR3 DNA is TGCGCCAGCAGCCAAGGTGGGGTCTACGAGCAGTACTTC. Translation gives CASSQGGVYEQYF.

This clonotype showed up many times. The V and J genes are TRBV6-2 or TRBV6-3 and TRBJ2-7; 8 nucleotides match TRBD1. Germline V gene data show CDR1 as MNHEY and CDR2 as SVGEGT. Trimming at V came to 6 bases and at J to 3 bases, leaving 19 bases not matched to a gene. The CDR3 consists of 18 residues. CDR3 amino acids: CASRPTEFRGPLIYEQYF. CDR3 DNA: TGTGCCAGCAGACCGACAGAGTTCAGGGGGCCCCTGATCTACGAGCAGTACTTC.

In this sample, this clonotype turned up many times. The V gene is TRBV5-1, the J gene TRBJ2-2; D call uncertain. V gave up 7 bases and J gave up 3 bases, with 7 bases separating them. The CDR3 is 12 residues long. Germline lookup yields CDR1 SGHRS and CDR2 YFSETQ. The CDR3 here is CASPTDTGELFF. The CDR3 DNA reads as TGCGCCAGCCCCACTGACACCGGGGAGCTGTTTTTT. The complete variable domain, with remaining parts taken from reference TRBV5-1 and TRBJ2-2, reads KAGVTQTPRYLIKTRGQQVTLSCSPISGHRSVSWYQQTPGQGLQFLFEYFSETQRNKGNFPGRFSGRQFSNSRSEMNVSTLELGDSALYLCASPTDTGELFFGEGSRLTVL.

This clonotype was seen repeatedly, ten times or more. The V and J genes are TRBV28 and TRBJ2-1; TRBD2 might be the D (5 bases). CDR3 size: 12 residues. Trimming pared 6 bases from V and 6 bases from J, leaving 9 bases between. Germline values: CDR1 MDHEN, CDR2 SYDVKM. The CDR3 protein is CASSPGLNEQFF. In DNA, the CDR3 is TGTGCCAGCAGCCCCGGACTCAATGAGCAGTTCTTC.

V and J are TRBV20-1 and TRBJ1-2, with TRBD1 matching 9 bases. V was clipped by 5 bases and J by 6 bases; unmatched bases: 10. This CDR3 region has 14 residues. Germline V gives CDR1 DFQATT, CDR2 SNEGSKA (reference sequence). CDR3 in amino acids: CSAGHGTGLNGYTF. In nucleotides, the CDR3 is TGCAGTGCTGGGCACGGGACAGGGCTTAATGGCTACACCTTC.

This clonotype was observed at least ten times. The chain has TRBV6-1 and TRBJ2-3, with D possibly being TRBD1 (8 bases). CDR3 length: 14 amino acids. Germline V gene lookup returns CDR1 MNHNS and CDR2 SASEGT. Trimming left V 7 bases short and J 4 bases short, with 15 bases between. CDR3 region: CASNDRGGADTQYF. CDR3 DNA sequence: TGTGCCAGCAACGACAGGGGAGGGGCAGATACGCAGTATTTT.

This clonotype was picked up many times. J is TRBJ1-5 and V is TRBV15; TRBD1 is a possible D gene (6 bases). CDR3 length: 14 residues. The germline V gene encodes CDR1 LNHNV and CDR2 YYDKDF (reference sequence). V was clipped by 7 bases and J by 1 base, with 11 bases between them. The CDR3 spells CATTQGLSNQPQHF. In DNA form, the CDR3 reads TGTGCCACCACTCAGGGGTTGAGCAATCAGCCCCAGCATTTT.

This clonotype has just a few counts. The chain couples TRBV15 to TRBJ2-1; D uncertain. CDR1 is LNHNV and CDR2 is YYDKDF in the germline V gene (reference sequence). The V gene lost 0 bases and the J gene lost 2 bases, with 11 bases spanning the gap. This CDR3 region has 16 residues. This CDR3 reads CATSRERDAPYNEQFF. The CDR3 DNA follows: TGTGCCACCAGCAGAGAACGTGACGCCCCCTACAATGAGCAGTTCTTC.

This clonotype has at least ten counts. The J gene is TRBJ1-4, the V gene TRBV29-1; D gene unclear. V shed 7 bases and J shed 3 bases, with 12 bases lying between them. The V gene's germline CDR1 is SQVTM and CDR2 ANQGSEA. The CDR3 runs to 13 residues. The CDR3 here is CSASVGANEKLFF. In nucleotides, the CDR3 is TGCAGCGCTTCAGTCGGAGCTAATGAAAAACTGTTTTTT.

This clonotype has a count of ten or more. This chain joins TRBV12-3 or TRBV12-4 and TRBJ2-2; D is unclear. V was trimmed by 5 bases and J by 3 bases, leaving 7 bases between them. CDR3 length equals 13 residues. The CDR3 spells CASSREYTGELFF. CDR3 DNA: TGTGCCAGCAGTCGTGAGTACACCGGGGAGCTGTTTTTT.

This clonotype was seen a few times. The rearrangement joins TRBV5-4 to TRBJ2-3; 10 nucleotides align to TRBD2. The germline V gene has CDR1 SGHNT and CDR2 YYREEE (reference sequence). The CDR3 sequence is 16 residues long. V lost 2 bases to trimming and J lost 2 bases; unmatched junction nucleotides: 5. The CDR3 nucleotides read TGTGCCAGCAGCTTCCTCGGACTAGCGGCCACAGATACGCAGTATTTT. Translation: CASSFLGLAATDTQYF.

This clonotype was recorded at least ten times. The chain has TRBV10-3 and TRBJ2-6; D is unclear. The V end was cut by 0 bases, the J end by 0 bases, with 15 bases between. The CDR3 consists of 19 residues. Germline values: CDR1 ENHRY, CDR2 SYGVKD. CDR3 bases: TGTGCCATCAGTGAGTCGATGGGGATAGCTGGCTCTGGGGCCAACGTCCTGACTTTC. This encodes CAISESMGIAGSGANVLTF.

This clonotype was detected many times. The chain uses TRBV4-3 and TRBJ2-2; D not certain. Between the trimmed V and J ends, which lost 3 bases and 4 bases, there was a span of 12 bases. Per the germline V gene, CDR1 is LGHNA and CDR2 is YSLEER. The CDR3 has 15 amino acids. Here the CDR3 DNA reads TGCGCCAGCAGCCAGGCTCGGACGGCCACCGGGGAGCTGTTTTTT. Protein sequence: CASSQARTATGELFF.

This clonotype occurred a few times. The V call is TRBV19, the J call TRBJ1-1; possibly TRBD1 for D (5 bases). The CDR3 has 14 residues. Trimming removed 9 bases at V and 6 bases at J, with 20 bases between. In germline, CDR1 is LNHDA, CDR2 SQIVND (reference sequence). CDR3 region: CASRYSGDSAEAFF. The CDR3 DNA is TGTGCCAGCAGATACTCCGGTGACAGCGCTGAAGCTTTCTTT.

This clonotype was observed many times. The CDR3 sequence: CAISLAGGRTDTQYF. The CDR3 DNA is TGTGCCATCAGTTTAGCGGGGGGCCGCACAGATACGCAGTATTTT. The genes are TRBV10-3 and TRBJ2-3; 10 nucleotides line up with TRBD2. Unmatched junction bases numbered 3, after V lost 5 bases and J lost 1 base. This CDR3 has 15 amino acids. In germline, CDR1 is ENHRY, CDR2 SYGVKD.

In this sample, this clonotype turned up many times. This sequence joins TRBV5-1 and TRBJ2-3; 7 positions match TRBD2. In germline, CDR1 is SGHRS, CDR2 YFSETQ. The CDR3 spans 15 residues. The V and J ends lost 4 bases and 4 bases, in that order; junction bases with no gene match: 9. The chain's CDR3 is CASSRAAGRADTQYF. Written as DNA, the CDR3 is TGCGCCAGCAGCCGCGCAGCGGGAAGGGCAGATACGCAGTATTTT.